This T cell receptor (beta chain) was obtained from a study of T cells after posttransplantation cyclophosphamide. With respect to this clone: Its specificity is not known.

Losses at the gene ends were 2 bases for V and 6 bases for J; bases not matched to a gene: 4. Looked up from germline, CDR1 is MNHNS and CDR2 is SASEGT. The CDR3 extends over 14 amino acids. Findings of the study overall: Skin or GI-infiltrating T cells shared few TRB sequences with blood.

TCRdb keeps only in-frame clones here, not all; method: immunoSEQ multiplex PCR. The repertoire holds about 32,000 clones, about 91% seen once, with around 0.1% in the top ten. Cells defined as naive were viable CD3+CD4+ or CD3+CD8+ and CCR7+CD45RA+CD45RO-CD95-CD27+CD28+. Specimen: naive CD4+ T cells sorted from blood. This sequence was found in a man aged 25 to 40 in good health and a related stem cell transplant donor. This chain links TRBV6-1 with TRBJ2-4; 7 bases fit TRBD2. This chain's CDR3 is CASSERGDRNIQYF. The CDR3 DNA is TGTGCCAGCAGTGAACGGGGGGATAGAAACATTCAGTACTTC.